This is a list of T cell receptor beta chains from one sample in a study of Ad26.COV2.S vaccination and SARS-CoV-2 variants. Profiling relied on immunoSEQ multiplex PCR, and the TCRdb table lists in-frame clones only, not all of them. Among around 450,000 clones listed, about 88% were seen once. The starting material was peripheral blood, obtained in a trial of Ad26.COV2.S vaccine versus placebo. The receptor set was obtained from a person between 18 and 65 years old who received the Ad26.COV2.S COVID-19 vaccine or a placebo. CDR3s include the opening cysteine and the closing phenylalanine or tryptophan. Fields, in order: clone size, V gene, D gene, J gene, CDR3 DNA, CDR3 protein. D genes are given only for firm matches. The listing skips clone size in some rows; elsewhere it reads once, few, many or a size class.

.	TRBV9	.	TRBJ2-3	TGTGCCAGCAGTGATACTAGCACAGATACGCAGTATTTT	CASSDTSTDTQYF
once	TRBV5-1	.	TRBJ2-7	TGCGCCAGCAGCTTGGAAGCAAACTCCTACGAGCAGTACTTC	CASSLEANSYEQYF
few	TRBV4-1	.	TRBJ1-2	TGCGCCAGCAGCCAATTAATCCCCCGCCCGGAGAGAGGCTACACCTTC	CASSQLIPRPERGYTF
.	TRBV11-2	.	TRBJ1-6	TGTGCCAGCAGCCCCCGGAGCTCCTATAATTCACCCCTCCACTTT	CASSPRSSYNSPLHF
.	TRBV3-1/TRBV3-2	TRBD1	TRBJ1-3	TGTGCCAGCAGCCACGTCGAACAGGGGGACACCATATATTTT	CASSHVEQGDTIYF
.	TRBV28	.	TRBJ1-6	TGTGCCACCCTAGGGAGTTCACCCCTCCACTTT	CATLGSSPLHF
.	TRBV28	TRBD1	TRBJ1-4	TGTGCCAGCAGTCCTTGGTGGGCAGGGGGTGGCAACAATAATGAAAAACTGTTTTTT	CASSPWWAGGGNNNEKLFF
.	TRBV6-5	.	TRBJ1-1	TGTGCCAGCAGTTACTCGACCCTGGGTAGGACTGAAGCTTTCTTT	CASSYSTLGRTEAFF
.	TRBV2	.	TRBJ1-5	TGTGCCAGCAGTGAAACTCTAGGAGATCAGCCCCAGCATTTT	CASSETLGDQPQHF
once	TRBV7-2	.	TRBJ1-2	TGTGCCAGCAGCTTGGGGCCCTATGGCTACACCTTC	CASSLGPYGYTF
.	TRBV29-1	.	TRBJ1-1	TGCAGCGTTCGGACTGATATGAACACTGAAGCTTTCTTT	CSVRTDMNTEAFF
.	TRBV12-5	.	TRBJ2-5	TGTGCTAGTGGGGCGGGCAGTGAGACCCAGTACTTC	CASGAGSETQYF
.	TRBV9	TRBD1	TRBJ2-2	TGTGCCAGCAGCGTACGTGGACAGGGTTGGAACACCGGGGAGCTGTTTTTT	CASSVRGQGWNTGELFF
.	TRBV27	.	TRBJ1-5	TGTGCCAGCAGTTTCTCTGGGGGCGCAGGTTTTCAGCCCCAGCATTTT	CASSFSGGAGFQPQHF
.	TRBV11-2	.	TRBJ1-1	TGTGCCAGCAGCGTGTTCGGGAACACTGAAGCTTTCTTT	CASSVFGNTEAFF
.	TRBV5-1	.	TRBJ2-3	TGCGCCAGCAGCTCCGATCCTTCAGATACGCAGTATTTT	CASSSDPSDTQYF
once	TRBV4-3	.	TRBJ2-1	TGCGCCAGCAGCCAAGCCAGCCAGAGCTACAATGAGCAGTTCTTC	CASSQASQSYNEQFF
few	TRBV4-3	.	TRBJ1-6	TGCGCCAGCAGCCAGCTAACCCCGAATAATTCACCCCTCCACTTT	CASSQLTPNNSPLHF
.	TRBV5-1	TRBD1	TRBJ2-1	TGCGCCAGCAGCCCCTGGGGACAGGGGCGATACAATGAGCAGTTCTTC	CASSPWGQGRYNEQFF
.	TRBV5-5	TRBD1	TRBJ2-2	TGTGCCAGCAGCCATAGGGGACAGCACCCTACCGGGGAGCTGTTTTTT	CASSHRGQHPTGELFF
once	TRBV4-3	TRBD2	TRBJ2-5	TGCGCCAGCAGCCAAGGTTATTCTTATAGCGGGCTCCAAGAGACCCAGTACTTC	CASSQGYSYSGLQETQYF
.	TRBV20-1	.	TRBJ2-7	TGCAGTGCTAGTGAACCGATTCGCTACGAGCAGTACTTC	CSASEPIRYEQYF
.	TRBV7-2	.	TRBJ2-2	TGTGCCAGCAGCTTAGGGGCGTCCCGGTGGAACACCGGGGAGCTGTTTTTT	CASSLGASRWNTGELFF
.	TRBV19	.	TRBJ1-3	TGTGCCAGTAGTATCCTAAGCCCTCGGGGCCACTCTGGAAACACCATATATTTT	CASSILSPRGHSGNTIYF
.	TRBV19	TRBD1	TRBJ1-2	TGTGCCAGTAGACAAGCAGGGGGAAACGAATATGGCTACACCTTC	CASRQAGGNEYGYTF